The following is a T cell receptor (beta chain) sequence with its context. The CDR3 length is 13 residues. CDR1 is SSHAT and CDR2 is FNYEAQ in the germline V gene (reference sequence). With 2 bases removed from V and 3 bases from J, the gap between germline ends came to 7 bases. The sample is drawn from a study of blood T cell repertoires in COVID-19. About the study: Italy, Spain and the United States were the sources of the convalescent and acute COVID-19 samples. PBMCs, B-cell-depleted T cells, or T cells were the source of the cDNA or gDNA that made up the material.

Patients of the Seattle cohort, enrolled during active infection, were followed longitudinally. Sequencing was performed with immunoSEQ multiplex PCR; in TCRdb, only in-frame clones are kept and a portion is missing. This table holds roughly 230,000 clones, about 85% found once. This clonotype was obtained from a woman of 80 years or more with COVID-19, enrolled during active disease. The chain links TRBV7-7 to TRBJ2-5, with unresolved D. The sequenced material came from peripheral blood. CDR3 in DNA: TGTGCCAGCAGCTTATCGCAGAAAGAGACCCAGTACTTC. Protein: CASSLSQKETQYF.